Listed here is a single T cell receptor (beta chain). Its antigen is as yet unknown. The germline gives CDR1 MNHNY, CDR2 SVGAGI (reference sequence). The J segment lost 3 bases and the V segment lost 6 bases, leaving 6 bases of the junction unmatched. The CDR3 consists of 15 residues. Unique molecular identifiers featured in each of the TCR beta cDNA libraries. Yield was 500,000 to 600,000 cDNA molecules from approximately 0.95 to 9.8 million T cells. TCRdb called the PCR reads again in MiXCR, with one record for every CDR3 protein. Of hundreds of thousands of distinct CDR3 sequences in the sample, 25% to 30% were seen once. These data come from a study of post-analysis software for immune sequencing data. Study outcomes and limitations: Higher frequency in patients than in controls was seen for roughly five TRBV segments, with TRBV5-6, TRBV5-1 and TRBV20-1 among them. Controls significantly exceeded multiple sclerosis patients in normalized Chao1 diversity. F-measure co-clustering was strong for batch-matched samples.

The chain couples TRBV6-6 to TRBJ2-3; 10 bases agree with TRBD2. This sequence originates from a girl aged 5 to 17 with multiple sclerosis. Sequenced sample: blood. This CDR3 is CASRRTSGETDTQYF. The CDR3 bases are TGTGCCAGCAGGCGCACTAGCGGGGAAACAGATACGCAGTATTTT.